These T cell receptor beta chains were read from a single sample in a study of CD8 T cells in ankylosing spondylitis. One entry per CDR3 protein, called by TCRdb with MiXCR from the 5' RACE reads. The sample carries roughly 250,000 distinct CDR3 sequences, roughly a tenth recorded once. The sample was blood, either unsorted or a sorted T cell fraction (not recorded which). These receptors originate from a male donor with ankylosing spondylitis or in good health (not recorded which). The CDR3 runs from the conserved cysteine through the conserved F or W. D genes are given only for firm matches.

CDR3 protein	D gene	V gene
CASSVGQGDNQPQHF	TRBD1	TRBV5-1
CASSQRAGRVDEQFF	-	TRBV3-1
CSASPGANQPQHF	-	TRBV20-1
CASSPLMGGSSSYNEQFF	TRBD2	TRBV2
CASSPGNQETQYF	-	TRBV18
CSVAKDNYEQYF	-	TRBV29-1
CASSPMLGGTSPLHF	-	TRBV7-9
CASSAQYTGTGREQYF	TRBD1	TRBV6-2/TRBV6-3
CSVGGAEFYEQYF	-	TRBV29-1
CASSPVGGSTFTDTQYF	-	TRBV18
CASSAGTSGTDTQYF	TRBD2	TRBV6-4
CASSLFHLTTGELFF	-	TRBV12-3/TRBV12-4
CASTGGTGTQYF	-	TRBV10-1
CASSQGTGKEKLFF	TRBD1	TRBV4-2
CASSSQGEKLFF	-	TRBV7-9
CASSESKGGMRGYTEAFF	-	TRBV10-2
CASGLVLSNEQFF	-	TRBV12-5
CASSATTGTNTEAFF	TRBD1	TRBV6-1
CSVEPGQTPNYGYTF	-	TRBV29-1
CASSLDLSGYTF	-	TRBV5-1
CSALGERGTDTQYF	-	TRBV20-1
CSVEDAGGLYNEQFF	TRBD2	TRBV29-1
CSVASSALHYTF	-	TRBV29-1
CASTRGPYPYGYTF	TRBD1	TRBV12-3/TRBV12-4
CASSPGGQGDTQYF	TRBD2	TRBV3-1
CASSELTGVNIQYF	TRBD1	TRBV10-2
CASSTDNTGELFF	-	TRBV28
CAWNSGTANEKLFF	TRBD1	TRBV30
CASSLTGDGQPQHF	TRBD1	TRBV19
CAWSLTGNYGYTF	-	TRBV30
CASSPPALYGYTF	-	TRBV6-2/TRBV6-3
CASSDSASGGTDTQYF	TRBD2	TRBV6-4
CVSSHSGNEQFF	-	TRBV11-2
CSATSGAEAFF	-	TRBV20-1
CASSSPDGNSYEQYF	-	TRBV5-5
CASSWSGGQSDTQYF	TRBD2	TRBV5-1
CASSQEVRENSYNEQFF	-	TRBV3-1
CASSDDTHGELFF	-	TRBV3-1
CAISEGGRGEAFF	TRBD1	TRBV10-3
CASMGLGGQPQHF	-	TRBV2
CASGWTPSYEQYF	-	TRBV6-5
CSAREEGRRTDTQYF	-	TRBV20-1
CASSEAGGGQPQHF	TRBD1	TRBV10-1